This T cell receptor (beta chain) was captured in a study of T cell responses to AZD1222 COVID-19 vaccine. Study observations and caveats: Baseline serology detected seropositivity in only six or seven AZD1222 recipients.

TCRdb's table, derived via immunoSEQ multiplex PCR, lists solely in-frame clones and lacks some. The table lists under 130,000 clones, roughly 82% of them singletons, with approximately 5% in the top ten. A note on this clone: What it binds is not known.

The V and J ends lost 9 bases and 7 bases, in that order; junction bases with no gene match: 8. The CDR3 spans 13 residues. From germline, CDR1 is LNHDA and CDR2 SQIVND (reference sequence). This rearrangement joins TRBV19 to TRBJ1-4, with TRBD1 matching over 7 bases. The source was peripheral blood, collected on day 0 of AZD1222 vaccination. The receptor's source is an adult in good health. CDR3 nucleotides: TGTGCCAGCTACAGGGGTGGTGGTGAAAAACTGTTTTTT. Protein product: CASYRGGGEKLFF.